The 23 T cell receptor beta chains below were found in one sample sequenced in a study of HIV-infected children after antiretroviral therapy interruption. The TCR library was built from RNA with a 3' RACE protocol and unique molecular identifiers. TCRdb itself ran the 3' RACE reads through MiXCR, one entry per CDR3 protein. This table has roughly 46,000 distinct CDR3 sequences, roughly 4.5% appearing once. Treatment described: PENTA 11 planned treatment interruption arm or continuous ART arm. The starting material was CD45RA+ CD4+ T cells from PBMCs, pooled from several time points, obtained from a donor given antiretroviral therapy, either interrupted or continuous. Sample subset: naive CD4+ CD45RA+ CD45RO- T cells. These receptors all come from a pool of human donors with HIV.

The table lists this clonotype with many counts. This rearrangement joins TRBV20-1 to TRBJ1-5; D remains ambiguous. Trimming pared 4 bases from V and 4 bases from J, leaving 11 bases between. The germline gives CDR1 DFQATT, CDR2 SNEGSKA (reference sequence). There are 13 residues in the CDR3. CDR3 sequence reads: CSATVGGNQPQHF. The CDR3 nucleotides read TGCAGTGCTACGGTTGGAGGTAATCAGCCCCAGCATTTT.

The CDR3 coding sequence is TGCGCCAGCAGCTTGGAGGGGGTAGGCAATCAGCCCCAGCATTTT. Translated: CASSLEGVGNQPQHF. The V call is TRBV5-1, the J call TRBJ1-5; a weak D match, TRBD1 (6 bases). V was clipped by 0 bases and J by 2 bases, with 9 bases between them. The CDR3 covers 15 residues. Germline assignment: CDR1 SGHRS and CDR2 YFSETQ.

Ten or more counts support this clonotype. V is TRBV12-3 or TRBV12-4 and J is TRBJ2-7, with 14 bases identical to TRBD2. The CDR3 has 14 amino acids. With V trimmed by 6 bases and J by 2 bases, 0 bases remained unmatched. The CDR3 DNA reads TGTGCCAGCAGGACTAGCGGGGGGGCCTACGAGCAGTACTTC. Protein sequence: CASRTSGGAYEQYF.

The gene calls are TRBV4-3 and TRBJ1-5; TRBD1 matches at 10 bases. V trimming: 3 bases; J trimming: 8 bases; junction bases outside the gene matches: 7. Germline V gene data show CDR1 as LGHNA and CDR2 as YSLEER. This CDR3 comprises 15 residues. The CDR3 DNA follows: TGCGCCAGCAGCCAGGGGGACAGGGGTATAAAGCCCCAGCATTTT. This encodes CASSQGDRGIKPQHF.

This clonotype was seen at least ten times. The chain has TRBV6-5 and TRBJ2-7; perhaps D is TRBD1 or TRBD2 (5 bases each). Germline loops: CDR1 MNHEY, CDR2 SVGAGI. The CDR3 has 16 amino acids. V lost 8 bases and J lost 2, with 22 bases in between. The CDR3 spells CASCPHLNGDPYEQYF. The CDR3 bases are TGTGCCAGCTGCCCCCATCTAAATGGGGACCCCTACGAGCAGTACTTC.

This clonotype was found many times. This sequence joins TRBV7-9 and TRBJ2-7; D possibly matches TRBD1 or TRBD2 (5 bases each). Between the trimmed V and J ends, which lost 0 bases and 5 bases, there was a span of 8 bases. Germline CDR1 is SEHNR and CDR2 is FQNEAQ (reference sequence). The CDR3 spans 13 residues. CDR3 amino acids: CASSLAGPHEQYF. As DNA, the CDR3 is TGTGCCAGCAGCTTAGCGGGACCTCACGAGCAGTACTTC.

The V gene is TRBV28, the J gene TRBJ2-3; maybe TRBD1 (5 bases). The CDR3 totals 12 residues. Germline V gene sequence: CDR1 MDHEN, CDR2 SYDVKM. V was shortened by 5 bases and J by 7 bases, with 10 bases between the two germline ends. Here the CDR3 DNA reads TGTGCCAGCAGTCCTCAGGGATATACGCAGTATTTT. This gives the protein CASSPQGYTQYF.

This rearrangement joins TRBV5-1 to TRBJ1-2; D not certain. Between the trimmed V and J ends, which lost 0 bases and 3 bases, there was a span of 12 bases. The germline V gene has CDR1 SGHRS and CDR2 YFSETQ. The CDR3 length is 15 residues. The CDR3 region is CASSLDWQIYYGYTF. The CDR3 region has the DNA TGCGCCAGCAGCTTGGACTGGCAGATTTACTATGGCTACACCTTC.

This clonotype has ten or more counts. V gene TRBV30 combines with J gene TRBJ2-2, with D hard to call. The CDR3 sequence is 13 residues long. The V gene lost 4 bases and the J gene lost 4 bases, with 10 bases spanning the gap. Germline CDR1 reads GTSNPN; CDR2 reads SVGIG (reference sequence). DNA for the CDR3: TGTGCCTGGACTAAGGGAATCACCGGGGAGCTGTTTTTT. This sequence encodes CAWTKGITGELFF.

This clonotype was observed at least ten times. CDR3 in amino acids: CASSTMTVRYEQYF. The DNA for the CDR3 is TGTGCCAGCAGCACAATGACAGTACGGTACGAGCAGTACTTC. This rearrangement joins TRBV11-2 to TRBJ2-7, with a possible D match to TRBD1 (5 bases). This CDR3 region has 14 residues. The V gene lost 5 bases and the J gene lost 4 bases, with 15 bases spanning the gap. Germline V gene sequence: CDR1 SGHAT, CDR2 FQNNGV.

This clonotype showed up many times. This chain uses TRBV28 with TRBJ1-3; 8 nucleotides match TRBD1. Losses at the gene ends were 2 bases for V and 4 bases for J; bases not matched to a gene: 13. The CDR3 has 18 amino acids. Germline-derived CDR1 and CDR2 are MDHEN and SYDVKM. CDR3 sequence: CASSLNSMGRGRGNTIYF. Here the CDR3 DNA reads TGTGCCAGCAGTTTAAATTCCATGGGCAGGGGGCGAGGAAACACCATATATTTT.

The chain recombines TRBV28 with TRBJ1-2; TRBD1 aligns across 7 bases. V trimming: 4 bases; J trimming: 0 bases; junction bases outside the gene matches: 11. CDR1 and CDR2 (germline): MDHEN, SYDVKM. The CDR3 extends over 17 amino acids. CDR3 DNA sequence: TGTGCCAGCAGTTCCATAGACAGGGAACTCCCTAACTATGGCTACACCTTC. Protein sequence: CASSSIDRELPNYGYTF.

The chain links TRBV20-1 to TRBJ2-7; 11 nucleotides line up with TRBD2. The ends lost 3 bases at V and 2 bases at J; junction bases unmatched: 6. Germline V gene sequence: CDR1 DFQATT, CDR2 SNEGSKA (reference sequence). The CDR3 is made up of 15 amino acids. The CDR3 DNA reads TGCAGTGCTAGCCGAGGGACTAGCGGTCCCTACGAGCAGTACTTC. Protein sequence: CSASRGTSGPYEQYF.

This clonotype was seen repeatedly, ten times or more. The chain is built from TRBV3-1 and TRBJ2-2; D gene ambiguous. Germline CDR1 and CDR2: LGHDT and YNNKEL (reference sequence). The germline V and J ends were trimmed by 1 base and 5 bases, with 8 bases remaining between them. The CDR3 covers 14 residues. The CDR3 DNA reads as TGTGCCAGCAGCCAAGCCGGATATACCGGGGAGCTGTTTTTT. It encodes CASSQAGYTGELFF.

This clonotype was seen at least ten times. The J gene is TRBJ1-1, the V gene TRBV4-1, with D perhaps matching TRBD1 (5 bases). V was clipped by 8 bases and J by 1 base, with 11 bases between them. The germline CDR1 and CDR2 sequences are MGHRA and YSYEKL. The CDR3 is 13 amino acids. The CDR3 region has the DNA TGCGCCAGCGGATATCAGGGGAACACTGAAGCTTTCTTT. This gives the protein CASGYQGNTEAFF.

This clonotype was seen ten or more times. The rearrangement joins TRBV10-2 to TRBJ2-3; D uncertain. The CDR3 is 11 amino acids. V was trimmed by 7 bases and J by 9 bases, leaving 11 bases between them. In germline, CDR1 is WSHSY, CDR2 SAAADI. CDR3 sequence reads: CASTSTLTQYF. In DNA, the CDR3 is TGCGCCAGCACGTCTACCCTCACGCAGTATTTT.

In this sample, this clonotype turned up many times. The CDR3 bases are TGTGCCAGCAGCCGAAGGGACAGGCTGGTTGGCTACACCTTC. Its protein is CASSRRDRLVGYTF. This chain uses TRBV12-3 or TRBV12-4 with TRBJ1-2, with 8 bases matching TRBD1. V lost 6 bases to trimming and J lost 7 bases; unmatched junction nucleotides: 10. The CDR3 consists of 14 residues.

This clonotype was seen many times. The CDR3: CSAPRTGANEQFF. The CDR3 DNA reads TGCAGTGCTCCCAGGACAGGGGCCAATGAGCAGTTCTTC. J is TRBJ2-1 and V is TRBV20-1; 9 positions match TRBD1. The CDR3 is 13 amino acids. Germline V gene data show CDR1 as DFQATT and CDR2 as SNEGSKA (reference sequence). V lost 5 bases to trimming and J lost 6 bases; unmatched junction nucleotides: 5.

The chain links TRBV28 to TRBJ1-1; D call uncertain. Trimming left V 6 bases short and J 1 base short, with 15 bases between. The CDR3 totals 15 residues. Per germline, CDR1 MDHEN and CDR2 SYDVKM. The CDR3 loop reads CASRDTVGRNTEAFF. CDR3 DNA sequence: TGTGCCAGCAGAGACACGGTAGGACGGAACACTGAAGCTTTCTTT.

Many counts were recorded for this clonotype. The rearrangement uses TRBV5-1 and TRBJ2-2; 7 positions agree with TRBD2. The length of the CDR3 is 17 residues. Unmatched junction bases numbered 9, after V lost 1 base and J lost 3 bases. Germline loops: CDR1 SGHRS, CDR2 YFSETQ. CDR3 DNA: TGCGCCAGCAGCTTGAGTATCCCGGGGAGGGACACCGGGGAGCTGTTTTTT. It translates to CASSLSIPGRDTGELFF.

This chain uses TRBV27 with TRBJ1-1; D possibly corresponds to TRBD1 (5 bases). The V end was cut by 3 bases, the J end by 3 bases, with 14 bases between. Germline V lookup: CDR1 MNHEY, CDR2 SMNVEV (reference sequence). The CDR3 runs to 15 residues. In DNA, the CDR3 is TGTGCCAGCAGTTTGGAGTGGGGGTTGGACACTGAAGCTTTCTTT. Protein: CASSLEWGLDTEAFF.

V and J are TRBV20-1 and TRBJ1-3, with 7 bases aligning to TRBD1. The V segment lost 5 bases and the J segment 0 bases; nucleotides outside the gene matches: 7. Germline loops: CDR1 DFQATT, CDR2 SNEGSKA (reference sequence). The CDR3 extends over 15 amino acids. The CDR3 nucleotides are TGCAGTGCTCGAAGACAGGGCTTCTCTGGAAACACCATATATTTT. Its protein is CSARRQGFSGNTIYF.

The chain employs TRBV2 and TRBJ2-4; TRBD1 agrees at 7 bases. The junction had 5 bases not matched to a gene; V was cut back by 6 bases and J by 0 bases. The CDR3 length is 15 residues. Germline V CDR1 and CDR2: SNHLY, FYNNEI. The CDR3: CASRRDRLAKNIQYF. The CDR3 coding sequence is TGTGCCAGCAGAAGGGACAGACTAGCCAAAAACATTCAGTACTTC.